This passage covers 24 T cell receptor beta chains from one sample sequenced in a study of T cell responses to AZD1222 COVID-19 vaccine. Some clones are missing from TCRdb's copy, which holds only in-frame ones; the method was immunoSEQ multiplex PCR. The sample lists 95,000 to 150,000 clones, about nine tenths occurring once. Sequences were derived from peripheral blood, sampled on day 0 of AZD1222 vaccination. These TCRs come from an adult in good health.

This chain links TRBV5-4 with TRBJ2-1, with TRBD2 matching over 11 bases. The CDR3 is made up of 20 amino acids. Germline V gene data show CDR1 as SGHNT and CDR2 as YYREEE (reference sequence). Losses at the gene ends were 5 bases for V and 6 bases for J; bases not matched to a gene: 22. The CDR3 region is CASRKQGAVVWTSGFNEQFF. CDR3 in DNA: TGTGCCAGCAGAAAACAGGGGGCAGTGGTGTGGACTAGCGGGTTCAATGAGCAGTTCTTC.

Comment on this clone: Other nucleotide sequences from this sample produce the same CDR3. The CDR3 nucleotides read TGTGCCAGCAGTTTACAAAACTATGGCTACACCTTC. Protein: CASSLQNYGYTF. The J gene is TRBJ1-2, the V gene TRBV28; no definite D call. The CDR3 totals 12 residues. Germline V gene data show CDR1 as MDHEN and CDR2 as SYDVKM. The V gene lost 2 bases and the J gene lost 2 bases, with 3 bases spanning the gap.

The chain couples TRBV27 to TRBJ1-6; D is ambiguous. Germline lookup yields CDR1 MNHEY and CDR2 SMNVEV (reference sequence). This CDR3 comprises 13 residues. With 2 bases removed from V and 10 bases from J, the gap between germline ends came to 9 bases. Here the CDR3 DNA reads TGTGCCAGCAGTTTAATCGGCGAATCACCCCTCCACTTT. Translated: CASSLIGESPLHF.

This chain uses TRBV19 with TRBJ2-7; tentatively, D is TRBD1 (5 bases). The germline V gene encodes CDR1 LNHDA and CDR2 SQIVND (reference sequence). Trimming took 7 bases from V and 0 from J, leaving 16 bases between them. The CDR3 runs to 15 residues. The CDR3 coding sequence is TGTGCCAGTACCATCAGTTTAGGGGCCTCCTACGAGCAGTACTTC. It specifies CASTISLGASYEQYF.

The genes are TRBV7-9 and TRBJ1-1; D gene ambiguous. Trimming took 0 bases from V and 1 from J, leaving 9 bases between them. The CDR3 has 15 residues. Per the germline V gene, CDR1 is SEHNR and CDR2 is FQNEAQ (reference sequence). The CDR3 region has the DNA TGTGCCAGCAGCTTAGCGGATAGTAAGAACACTGAAGCTTTCTTT. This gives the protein CASSLADSKNTEAFF.

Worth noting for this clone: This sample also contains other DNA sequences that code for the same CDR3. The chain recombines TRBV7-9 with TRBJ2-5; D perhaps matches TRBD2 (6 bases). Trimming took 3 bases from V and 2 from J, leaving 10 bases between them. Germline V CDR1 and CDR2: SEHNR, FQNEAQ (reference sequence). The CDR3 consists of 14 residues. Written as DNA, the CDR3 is TGTGCCAGCAGCTTGGGGACTTTACAAGAGACCCAGTACTTC. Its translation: CASSLGTLQETQYF.

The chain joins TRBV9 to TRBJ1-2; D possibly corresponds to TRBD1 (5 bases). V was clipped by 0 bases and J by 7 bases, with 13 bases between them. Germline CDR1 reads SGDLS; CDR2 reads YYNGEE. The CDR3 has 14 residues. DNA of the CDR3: TGTGCCAGCAGCGTAGCTGGGGGAGAAAGTGGCTACACCTTC. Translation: CASSVAGGESGYTF.

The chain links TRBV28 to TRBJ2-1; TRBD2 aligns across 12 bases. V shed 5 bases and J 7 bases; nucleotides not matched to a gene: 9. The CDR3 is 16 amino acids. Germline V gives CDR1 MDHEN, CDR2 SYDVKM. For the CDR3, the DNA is TGTGCCAGCAGTCCTAGCGGGAGGGGGGGCGGTAATGAGCAGTTCTTC. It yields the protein CASSPSGRGGGNEQFF.

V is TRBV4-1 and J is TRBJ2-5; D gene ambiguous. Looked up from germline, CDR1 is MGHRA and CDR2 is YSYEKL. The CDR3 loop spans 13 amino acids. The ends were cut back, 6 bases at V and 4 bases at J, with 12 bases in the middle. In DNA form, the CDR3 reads TGCGCCAGCAGTACATTGGTTCGAGAGACCCAGTACTTC. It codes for CASSTLVRETQYF.

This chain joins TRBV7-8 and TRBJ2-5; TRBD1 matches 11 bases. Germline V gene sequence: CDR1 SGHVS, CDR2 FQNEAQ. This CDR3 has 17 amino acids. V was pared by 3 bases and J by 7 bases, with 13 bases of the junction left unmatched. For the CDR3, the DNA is TGTGCCAGCAGCTTCCGGGACAGGGGGTCTAACTTGGGGACCCAGTACTTC. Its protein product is CASSFRDRGSNLGTQYF.

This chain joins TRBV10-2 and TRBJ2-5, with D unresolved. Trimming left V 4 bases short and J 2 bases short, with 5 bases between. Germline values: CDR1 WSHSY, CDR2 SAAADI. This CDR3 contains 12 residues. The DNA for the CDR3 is TGCGCCAGCAGTGTCCGACAAGAGACCCAGTACTTC. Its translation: CASSVRQETQYF.

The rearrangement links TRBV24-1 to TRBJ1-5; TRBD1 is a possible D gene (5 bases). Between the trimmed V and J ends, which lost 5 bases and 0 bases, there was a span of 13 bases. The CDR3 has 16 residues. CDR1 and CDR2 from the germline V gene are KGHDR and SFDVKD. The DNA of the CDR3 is TGTGCCACCAGTGCAGCCGGGGGTTATAGCAATCAGCCCCAGCATTTT. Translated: CATSAAGGYSNQPQHF.

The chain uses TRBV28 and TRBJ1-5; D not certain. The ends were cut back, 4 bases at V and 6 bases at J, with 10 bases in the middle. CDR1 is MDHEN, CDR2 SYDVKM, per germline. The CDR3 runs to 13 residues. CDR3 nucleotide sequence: TGTGCCAGCAGTTCCCCTCGGGGTCAGCCCCAGCATTTT. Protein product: CASSSPRGQPQHF.

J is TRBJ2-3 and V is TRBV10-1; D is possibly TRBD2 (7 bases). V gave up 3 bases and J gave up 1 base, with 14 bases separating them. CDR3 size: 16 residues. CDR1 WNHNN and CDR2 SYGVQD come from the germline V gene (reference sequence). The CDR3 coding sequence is TGCGCCAGCAGTGACCTAGCGGAGGGGGGCACAGATACGCAGTATTTT. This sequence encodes CASSDLAEGGTDTQYF.

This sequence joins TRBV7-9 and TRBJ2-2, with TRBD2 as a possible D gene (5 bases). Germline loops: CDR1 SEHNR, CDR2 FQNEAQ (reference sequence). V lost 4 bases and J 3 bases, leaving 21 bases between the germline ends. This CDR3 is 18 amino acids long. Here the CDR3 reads CASSSPDGSELYTGELFF. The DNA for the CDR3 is TGTGCCAGCAGCTCCCCGGATGGGAGCGAATTATACACCGGGGAGCTGTTTTTT. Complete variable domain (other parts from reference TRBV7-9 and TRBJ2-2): DTGVSQNPRHKITKRGQNVTFRCDPISEHNRLYWYRQTLGQGPEFLTYFQNEAQLEKSRLLSDRFSAERPKGSFSTLEIQRTEQGDSAMYLCASSSPDGSELYTGELFFGEGSRLTVL.

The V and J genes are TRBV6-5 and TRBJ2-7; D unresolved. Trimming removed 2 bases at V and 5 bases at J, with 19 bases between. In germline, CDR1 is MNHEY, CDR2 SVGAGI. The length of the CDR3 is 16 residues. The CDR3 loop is CASSYDQPALGHEQYF. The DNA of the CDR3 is TGTGCCAGCAGTTACGATCAGCCGGCCCTCGGACACGAGCAGTACTTC.

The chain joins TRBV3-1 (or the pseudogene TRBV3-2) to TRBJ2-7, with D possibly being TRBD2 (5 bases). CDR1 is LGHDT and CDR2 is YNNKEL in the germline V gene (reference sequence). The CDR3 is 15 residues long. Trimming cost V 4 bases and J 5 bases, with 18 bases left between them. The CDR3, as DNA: TGTGCCAGCAGCCCGTCGACTATCTCGCTCCACGAGCAGTACTTC. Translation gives CASSPSTISLHEQYF.

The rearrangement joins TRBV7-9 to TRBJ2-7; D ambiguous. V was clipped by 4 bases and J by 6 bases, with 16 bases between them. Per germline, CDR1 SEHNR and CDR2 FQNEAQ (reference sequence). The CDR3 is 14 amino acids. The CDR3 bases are TGTGCCAGCAGCTCACCCTCAAGTCCGCCCGAGCAGTACTTC. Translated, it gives CASSSPSSPPEQYF.

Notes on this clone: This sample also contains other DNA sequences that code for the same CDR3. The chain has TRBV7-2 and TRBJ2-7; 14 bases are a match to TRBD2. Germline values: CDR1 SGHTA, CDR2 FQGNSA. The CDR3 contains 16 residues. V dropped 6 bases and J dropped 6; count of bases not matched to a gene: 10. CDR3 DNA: TGTGCCAGCAGTTATTCCGGGACTAGCGGGAGAACCGAGCAGTACTTC. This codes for CASSYSGTSGRTEQYF.

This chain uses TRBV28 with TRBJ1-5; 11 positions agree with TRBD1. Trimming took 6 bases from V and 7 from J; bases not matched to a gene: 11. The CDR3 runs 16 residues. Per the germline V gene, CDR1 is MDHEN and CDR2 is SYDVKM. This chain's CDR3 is CASSPGDRGVGQPQHF. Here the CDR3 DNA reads TGTGCCAGCAGCCCTGGGGACAGGGGGGTCGGGCAGCCCCAGCATTTT.

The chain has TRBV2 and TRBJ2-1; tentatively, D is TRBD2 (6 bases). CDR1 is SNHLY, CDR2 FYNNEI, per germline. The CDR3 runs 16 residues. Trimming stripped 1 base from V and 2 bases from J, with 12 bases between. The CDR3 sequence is CASSEVFGSTYNEQFF. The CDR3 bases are TGTGCCAGCAGTGAAGTTTTCGGGAGTACCTACAATGAGCAGTTCTTC.

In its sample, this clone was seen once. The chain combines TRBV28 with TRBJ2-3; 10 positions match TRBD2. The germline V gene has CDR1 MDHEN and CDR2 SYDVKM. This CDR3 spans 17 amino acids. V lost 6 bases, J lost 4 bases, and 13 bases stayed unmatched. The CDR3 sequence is CASRPPPSGSIPDTQYF. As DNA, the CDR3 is TGTGCCAGCAGACCTCCCCCTAGCGGGAGCATCCCAGATACGCAGTATTTT.

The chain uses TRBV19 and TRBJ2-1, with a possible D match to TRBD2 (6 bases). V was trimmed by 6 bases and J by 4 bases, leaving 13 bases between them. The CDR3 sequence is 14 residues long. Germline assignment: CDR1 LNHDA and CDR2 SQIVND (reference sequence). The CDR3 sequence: CASRPRAGYNEQFF. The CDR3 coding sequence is TGTGCCAGTAGGCCCCGGGCGGGGTACAATGAGCAGTTCTTC. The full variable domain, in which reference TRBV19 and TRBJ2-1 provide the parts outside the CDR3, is DGGITQSPKYLFRKEGQNVTLSCEQNLNHDAMYWYRQDPGQGLRLIYYSQIVNDFQKGDIAEGYSVSREKKESFPLTVTSAQKNPTAFYLCASRPRAGYNEQFFGPGTRLTVL.

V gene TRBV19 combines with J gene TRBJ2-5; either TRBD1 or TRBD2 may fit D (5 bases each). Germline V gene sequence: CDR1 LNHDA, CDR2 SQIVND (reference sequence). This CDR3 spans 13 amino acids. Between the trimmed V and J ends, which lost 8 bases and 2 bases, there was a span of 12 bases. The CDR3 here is CASSRGQQETQYF. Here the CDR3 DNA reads TGTGCCAGTTCACGGGGCCAGCAAGAGACCCAGTACTTC.